This T cell receptor beta chain emerged from a study of PD-L1 blockade in urothelial cancer (dated by TCRdb to 2016 to 2017). Regarding the complete study: Therapy was started at some point between 2013 and 2015 for all patients, and atezolizumab 1,200 mg was administered intravenously every 3 weeks. About nine tenths of the roughly 29 patients were identified as males with urothelial cancer of bladder origin, and a prior smoking history was reported by 18 of 29 patients. Patients had an ECOG performance status of 0 or 1 and had received between 0 and 3 prior chemotherapy regimens. Blood samples were analyzed at two time points: 3 weeks after treatment start (second dose) and 6 weeks after treatment start. Blood samples gave median yields of around 140,000 T cells and 82,636 unique TCRs, along with a median clonality of about 0.084. The study, an exploratory multi-omic analysis, examined somatic, immune and clinical correlates of response to PD-L1 blockade with atezolizumab in urothelial cancer. Pretreatment tumor samples, along with matched peripheral blood serially collected before and after atezolizumab treatment, were subjected to TCR sequencing. Durable clinical benefit meant progression-free survival longer than 6 months, and TCR features were also tested against progression-free and overall survival. Whole exome sequencing and RNA sequencing of pretreatment tumors were performed alongside TCR sequencing in the same patients. Nine patients achieved durable clinical benefit and approximately 20 did not. Pretreatment blood TCR-seq was available for 30 or so patients, at least one posttreatment blood collection was obtained for roughly 25 patients, and tumor TCR-seq was available for roughly 25 patients.

The cohort comprised 30 or so patients with locally advanced or metastatic urothelial carcinoma treated at Memorial Sloan Kettering on a trial protocol. Peripheral blood mononuclear cells were collected from each patient pretreatment and during treatment, giving between 1 and 8 total time points per patient. The Qiagen DNeasy Blood extraction kit was used to purify genomic DNA from total PBMCs and tumor samples. PBMCs were collected pretreatment and during treatment, and were isolated and stored as previously described. The paper's findings and limits, for the study overall: A pretreatment peripheral blood TCR clonality below the median was linked to improved progression-free and overall survival. Among patients with durable benefit, tumor-associated TCR clones showed greater expansion in peripheral blood 3 weeks after treatment started (n ≈ 21, p = 0.022). Because the sample size was small (n = 29) and many of the analyses were exploratory, the results are meant to be hypothesis-generating.

Synthetic TCR analog templates were spiked into each PCR so that absolute template abundance could be estimated from read counts. Using the immunoSEQ assay, TCRbeta CDR3 regions were amplified from genomic DNA with bias-controlled V and J gene primers. Sequencing of rearranged TCRbeta segments was done at approximately 20X coverage. As for the authors' bioinformatics: Sequencing errors were corrected by clustering, and CDR3s were annotated against IMGT so that V, D and J genes could be assigned. Out-of-frame and stop-codon sequences were excluded, and only productive TCRbeta rearrangements were used in downstream analyses. To compute clonality, Shannon entropy was normalized by the log of the number of unique productive sequences and then subtracted from one. Fisher's exact test with Benjamini-Hochberg correction, at a threshold of adjusted p below 0.01, was used to find clones that differed between time points or between blood and tumor. Imported from immuneACCESS, the table was reduced by TCRdb to in-frame sequences with V and J called. These copies leave out some clones; in studies compared against another copy, an unresolved V gene accounts for under half, and the cause of the remainder is not known. That table supplies the V and J calls and clone size; D and trimming were determined from the DNA. Present in this sample are around 56,000 clones, 70% to 90% of which were seen just once. The ten largest clones capture less than 3.5% of the sample.

Looking up the germline V gene yields CDR1 MDHEN and CDR2 SYDVKM. V and J are truncated by 3 bases and 10 bases respectively, leaving an intervening sequence of 13 bases. The CDR3 sequence holds 13 residues, the cysteine and phenylalanine included. Of all the DNA, just the CDR3 is kept, 39 bases in frame from base 1. On this clone itself: Which antigen it targets is not known. No qualities accompany the bases; no much larger clone lies one base away.

This sample comprised PBMCs, obtained around atezolizumab (anti-PD-L1) treatment. The rearrangement joined TRBV28 to TRBJ2-1; the D gene cannot be named for sure. This receptor was obtained from a man aged 50 to 60 with urothelial cancer. The CDR3 region: CASSFVLQREQFF. DNA sequence: TGTGCCAGCAGTTTCGTACTTCAACGGGAGCAGTTCTTC.